Reported below is one T cell receptor (beta chain). Its antigen is unknown. This sample includes further DNA sequences coding for the same CDR3. This CDR3 comprises 16 residues. Germline CDR1 reads SGHRS; CDR2 reads YFSETQ. The V and J ends lost 0 bases and 7 bases, in that order; junction bases with no gene match: 6. These data come from a study of cytomegalovirus exposure and HLA in healthy donors. The PCR employed 60 Vbeta primers together with 13 Jbeta primers. Sequenced by immunoSEQ multiplex PCR; TCRdb stores in-frame clones only, minus some. Altogether over 100,000 clones are present, about 81% being singletons, with the ten largest covering around 7.8%. Study outcomes and limitations: One later analysis reportedly identified an Asian-associated ancestry cluster that showed fewer N-insertions than the 666-donor mean.

Sequencing was done on a sample of PBMCs. The V call is TRBV5-1, the J call TRBJ1-6, with 8 bases aligning to TRBD1. The sequence came from a woman aged 45-65 years in good health and CMV-seropositive. The CDR3 sequence: CASSLAGTGLNSPLHF. The DNA of the CDR3 is TGCGCCAGCAGCTTGGCCGGGACAGGCTTGAATTCACCCCTCCACTTT.